This T cell receptor (beta chain) was identified in a study of T-cell memory formation after mild COVID-19. TCRdb reanalysed the 5' RACE reads using MiXCR and keeps one entry per CDR3 protein. The sample lists over 500,000 distinct CDR3 sequences; 17% were seen once. Germline V gene lookup returns CDR1 DFQATT and CDR2 SNEGSKA (reference sequence). V lost 6 bases and J lost 4, with 18 bases in between. The CDR3 is 14 residues long. What was sequenced was PBMCs or a T cell subset sorted from them (not recorded which). The receptor was derived from an adult woman who had mild COVID-19 (a few samples of this study predate the infection). Cell type and time point are not known. The genes are TRBV20-1 and TRBJ1-1, with D unresolved. The CDR3 is CSAHPGSLATEAFF. The CDR3, as DNA: TGCAGTGCCCATCCGGGGTCCCTGGCCACTGAAGCTTTCTTT.